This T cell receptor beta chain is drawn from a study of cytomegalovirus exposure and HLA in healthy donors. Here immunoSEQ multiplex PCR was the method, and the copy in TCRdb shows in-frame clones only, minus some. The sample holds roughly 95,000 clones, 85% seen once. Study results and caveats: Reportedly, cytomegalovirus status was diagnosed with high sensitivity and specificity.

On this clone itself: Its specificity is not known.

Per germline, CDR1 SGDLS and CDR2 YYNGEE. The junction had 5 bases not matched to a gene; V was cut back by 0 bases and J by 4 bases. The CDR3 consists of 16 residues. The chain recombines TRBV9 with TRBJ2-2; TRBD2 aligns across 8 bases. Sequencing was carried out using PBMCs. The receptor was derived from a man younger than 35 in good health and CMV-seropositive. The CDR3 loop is CASSVVGGRSTGELFF. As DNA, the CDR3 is TGTGCCAGCAGCGTAGTTGGCGGGAGGTCCACCGGGGAGCTGTTTTTT.